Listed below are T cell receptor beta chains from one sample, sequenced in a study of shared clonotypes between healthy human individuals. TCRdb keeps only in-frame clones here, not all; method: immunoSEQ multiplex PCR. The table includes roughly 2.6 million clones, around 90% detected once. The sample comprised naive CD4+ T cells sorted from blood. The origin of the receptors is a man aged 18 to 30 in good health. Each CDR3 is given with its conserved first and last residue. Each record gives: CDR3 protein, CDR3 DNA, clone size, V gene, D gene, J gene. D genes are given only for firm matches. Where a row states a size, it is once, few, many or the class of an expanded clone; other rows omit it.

cdr3_aa: CASSLGGLGTGELFF
cdr3_nt: TGTGCCAGCAGCTTAGGGGGACTAGGCACCGGGGAGCTGTTTTTT
clone_size: NA
v_call: TRBV7-2
d_call: TRBD2
j_call: TRBJ2-2

cdr3_aa: CASSELNTGELFF
cdr3_nt: TGCGCCAGCAGTGAGTTGAACACCGGGGAGCTGTTTTTT
clone_size: NA
v_call: TRBV10-2
d_call: NA
j_call: TRBJ2-2

cdr3_aa: CASSSPPQMAKVLSTDTQYF
cdr3_nt: TGTGCCAGCAGCTCCCCTCCCCAAATGGCAAAAGTCCTTTCCACAGATACGCAGTATTTT
clone_size: once
v_call: TRBV11-3
d_call: NA
j_call: TRBJ2-3

cdr3_aa: CASSPPGSTDTQYF
cdr3_nt: TGTGCCAGCTCACCACCCGGGAGCACAGATACGCAGTATTTT
clone_size: NA
v_call: TRBV18
d_call: NA
j_call: TRBJ2-3

cdr3_aa: CASSLWGRDTEAFF
cdr3_nt: TGTGCCAGCAGCCTCTGGGGCAGGGACACTGAAGCTTTCTTT
clone_size: NA
v_call: TRBV14
d_call: NA
j_call: TRBJ1-1

cdr3_aa: CASSLGTGTNQPLHF
cdr3_nt: TGTGCCAGCAGCTTAGGAACAGGGACTAATCAGCCCCTCCACTTT
clone_size: NA
v_call: TRBV7-9
d_call: NA
j_call: TRBJ1-6

cdr3_aa: CASSNPGIGTDTQYF
cdr3_nt: TGTGCCAGCTCCAACCCAGGGATCGGCACAGATACGCAGTATTTT
clone_size: NA
v_call: TRBV2
d_call: NA
j_call: TRBJ2-3

cdr3_aa: CASSQQGARYEQYF
cdr3_nt: TGTGCCAGCAGCCAGCAAGGGGCGCGCTACGAGCAGTACTTC
clone_size: NA
v_call: TRBV7-2
d_call: NA
j_call: TRBJ2-7

cdr3_aa: CSVEWGAGDTQYF
cdr3_nt: TGCAGCGTTGAATGGGGGGCCGGAGATACGCAGTATTTT
clone_size: NA
v_call: TRBV29-1
d_call: NA
j_call: TRBJ2-3

cdr3_aa: CATRTYITYEQYF
cdr3_nt: TGTGCCACCAGGACCTATATTACCTACGAGCAGTACTTC
clone_size: NA
v_call: TRBV2
d_call: NA
j_call: TRBJ2-7

cdr3_aa: CASQSSYNSPLHF
cdr3_nt: TGTGCCAGCCAAAGCTCCTATAATTCACCCCTCCACTTT
clone_size: NA
v_call: TRBV28
d_call: NA
j_call: TRBJ1-6

cdr3_aa: CASSVARAYNEQFF
cdr3_nt: TGTGCCAGCAGTGTAGCACGAGCCTACAATGAGCAGTTCTTC
clone_size: NA
v_call: TRBV6-1
d_call: NA
j_call: TRBJ2-1

cdr3_aa: CASSLGAESIYEQYF
cdr3_nt: TGCGCCAGCAGCTTGGGGGCCGAGTCTATCTACGAGCAGTACTTC
clone_size: NA
v_call: TRBV5-1
d_call: NA
j_call: TRBJ2-7

cdr3_aa: CASSTPGQGSDTQYF
cdr3_nt: TGTGCCAGCAGCACTCCGGGACAGGGGTCAGATACGCAGTATTTT
clone_size: once
v_call: TRBV6-1
d_call: TRBD1
j_call: TRBJ2-3

cdr3_aa: CASSTDRGSTYEQYF
cdr3_nt: TGTGCCAGCAGTACCGACAGGGGGTCAACCTACGAGCAGTACTTC
clone_size: NA
v_call: TRBV27
d_call: TRBD1
j_call: TRBJ2-7

cdr3_aa: CASRVQGDTQYF
cdr3_nt: TGTGCCAGCAGGGTGCAGGGCGATACGCAGTATTTT
clone_size: NA
v_call: TRBV2
d_call: NA
j_call: TRBJ2-3

cdr3_aa: CASGGGRVETQYF
cdr3_nt: TGTGCTAGTGGTGGTGGCAGGGTTGAGACCCAGTACTTC
clone_size: NA
v_call: TRBV12-5
d_call: NA
j_call: TRBJ2-5

cdr3_aa: CASSPGTSASYEQYF
cdr3_nt: TGTGCCAGCTCTCCCGGGACTAGCGCTTCCTACGAGCAGTACTTC
clone_size: NA
v_call: TRBV18
d_call: TRBD2
j_call: TRBJ2-7

cdr3_aa: CASSQGLTGHQPQHF
cdr3_nt: TGCGCCAGCAGCCAAGGACTAACAGGGCACCAGCCCCAGCATTTT
clone_size: NA
v_call: TRBV4-1
d_call: NA
j_call: TRBJ1-5

cdr3_aa: CASSREGGTEAFF
cdr3_nt: TGTGCCAGCAGTCGAGAGGGGGGCACTGAAGCTTTCTTT
clone_size: NA
v_call: TRBV7-8
d_call: NA
j_call: TRBJ1-1

cdr3_aa: CASNEGIGFSGNTIYF
cdr3_nt: TGTGCCAGCAATGAAGGCATAGGATTCTCTGGAAACACCATATATTTT
clone_size: NA
v_call: TRBV2
d_call: NA
j_call: TRBJ1-3

cdr3_aa: CASSETLRVGGSTDTQYF
cdr3_nt: TGTGCCAGCAGCGAAACCCTCCGGGTGGGGGGTAGCACAGATACGCAGTATTTT
clone_size: NA
v_call: TRBV7-8
d_call: NA
j_call: TRBJ2-3

cdr3_aa: CASSIRARWEATGELFF
cdr3_nt: TGTGCCAGTAGTATAAGGGCAAGATGGGAAGCCACCGGGGAGCTGTTTTTT
clone_size: NA
v_call: TRBV19
d_call: NA
j_call: TRBJ2-2

cdr3_aa: CASSYGIAGANVLTF
cdr3_nt: TGTGCCAGCAGCTATGGAATAGCTGGGGCCAACGTCCTGACTTTC
clone_size: NA
v_call: TRBV5-6
d_call: NA
j_call: TRBJ2-6

cdr3_aa: CASIQRLAGGPGTDTQYF
cdr3_nt: TGTGCCAGCATCCAAAGGCTAGCGGGGGGGCCGGGCACAGATACGCAGTATTTT
clone_size: NA
v_call: TRBV27
d_call: TRBD2
j_call: TRBJ2-3

cdr3_aa: CASSPDRLRQFF
cdr3_nt: TGTGCCAGCAGCCCGGACCGACTTCGGCAGTTCTTC
clone_size: NA
v_call: TRBV7-2
d_call: NA
j_call: TRBJ2-1

cdr3_aa: CASSLAVTKETQYF
cdr3_nt: TGTGCCAGCAGCTTAGCGGTTACAAAAGAGACCCAGTACTTC
clone_size: NA
v_call: TRBV5-6
d_call: NA
j_call: TRBJ2-5

cdr3_aa: CASSDPGQGGGSPLHF
cdr3_nt: TGTGCCAGCAGTGATCCCGGACAGGGGGGGGGTTCACCCCTCCACTTT
clone_size: NA
v_call: TRBV28
d_call: TRBD1
j_call: TRBJ1-6

cdr3_aa: CASSPGQGFGRSNTGELFF
cdr3_nt: TGTGCCAGCTCGCCGGGACAGGGGTTTGGAAGATCCAACACCGGGGAGCTGTTTTTT
clone_size: NA
v_call: TRBV18
d_call: TRBD1
j_call: TRBJ2-2

cdr3_aa: CASSPEVTDTQYF
cdr3_nt: TGTGCCAGCAGTCCGGAGGTCACAGATACGCAGTATTTT
clone_size: NA
v_call: TRBV6-4
d_call: NA
j_call: TRBJ2-3

cdr3_aa: CASSLRQVTQETQYF
cdr3_nt: TGTGCCAGCAGCTTAAGGCAGGTGACTCAAGAGACCCAGTACTTC
clone_size: NA
v_call: TRBV7-9
d_call: NA
j_call: TRBJ2-5

cdr3_aa: CASSLQEGRGAGTDTQYF
cdr3_nt: TGTGCCAGCTCACTTCAGGAGGGCAGGGGGGCTGGCACAGATACGCAGTATTTT
clone_size: NA
v_call: TRBV18
d_call: NA
j_call: TRBJ2-3

cdr3_aa: CASSLGVGTQVYAFF
cdr3_nt: TGCGCCAGCAGCTTGGGAGTGGGGACCCAGGTTTATGCTTTCTTT
clone_size: NA
v_call: TRBV5-1
d_call: NA
j_call: TRBJ1-1

cdr3_aa: CASSATGNTEAFF
cdr3_nt: TGTGCCAGCAGTGCAACAGGGAACACTGAAGCTTTCTTT
clone_size: few
v_call: TRBV6-1
d_call: NA
j_call: TRBJ1-1

cdr3_aa: CSAADRAGYTF
cdr3_nt: TGCAGTGCCGCGGACAGGGCTGGCTACACCTTC
clone_size: NA
v_call: TRBV20-1
d_call: TRBD1
j_call: TRBJ1-2

cdr3_aa: CASSPQRANYGYTF
cdr3_nt: TGTGCCAGCAGCCCCCAAAGAGCGAACTATGGCTACACCTTC
clone_size: NA
v_call: TRBV7-2
d_call: NA
j_call: TRBJ1-2

cdr3_aa: CASSPSGYEQYF
cdr3_nt: TGTGCCAGCAGCCCCAGCGGGTACGAGCAGTACTTC
clone_size: NA
v_call: TRBV14
d_call: NA
j_call: TRBJ2-7

cdr3_aa: CATSRDVSTNEKLFF
cdr3_nt: TGTGCCACCTCAAGGGACGTTAGTACTAATGAAAAACTGTTTTTT
clone_size: NA
v_call: TRBV10-3
d_call: NA
j_call: TRBJ1-4

cdr3_aa: CASSELAGRFPSTDTQYF
cdr3_nt: TGTGCCAGCAGTGAATTAGCGGGGAGGTTCCCTAGCACAGATACGCAGTATTTT
clone_size: NA
v_call: TRBV6-1
d_call: TRBD2
j_call: TRBJ2-3

cdr3_aa: CASRTQGGLVWEPQHF
cdr3_nt: TGTGCCAGTAGGACCCAAGGGGGCCTGGTCTGGGAGCCCCAGCATTTT
clone_size: NA
v_call: TRBV19
d_call: TRBD1
j_call: TRBJ1-5

cdr3_aa: CASSSQAAQWYNEQFF
cdr3_nt: TGTGCCAGCAGCTCGCAAGCGGCCCAATGGTACAATGAGCAGTTCTTC
clone_size: NA
v_call: TRBV5-6
d_call: NA
j_call: TRBJ2-1

cdr3_aa: CASSLGGMNTEAFF
cdr3_nt: TGTGCCAGCAGCCTCGGGGGCATGAACACTGAAGCTTTCTTT
clone_size: few
v_call: TRBV7-9
d_call: NA
j_call: TRBJ1-1

cdr3_aa: CASSLDRDYREQYF
cdr3_nt: TGTGCCAGCAGCCTAGACCGGGACTATCGCGAGCAGTACTTC
clone_size: NA
v_call: TRBV11-3
d_call: TRBD2
j_call: TRBJ2-7

cdr3_aa: CASSLLAGVMNEQFF
cdr3_nt: TGTGCCAGCAGTCTTCTAGCGGGAGTTATGAATGAGCAGTTCTTC
clone_size: NA
v_call: TRBV28
d_call: TRBD2
j_call: TRBJ2-1

cdr3_aa: CASSEMGQSYEQYF
cdr3_nt: TGTGCCAGCAGTGAAATGGGACAGTCCTACGAGCAGTACTTC
clone_size: NA
v_call: TRBV6-1
d_call: TRBD1
j_call: TRBJ2-7

cdr3_aa: CASREGTATYEQYF
cdr3_nt: TGTGCCAGCAGAGAAGGGACCGCTACCTACGAGCAGTACTTC
clone_size: NA
v_call: TRBV6-4
d_call: NA
j_call: TRBJ2-7

cdr3_aa: CASSSGQGNNGYTF
cdr3_nt: TGTGCCAGCAGCTCCGGACAGGGGAATAATGGCTACACCTTC
clone_size: NA
v_call: TRBV7-2
d_call: TRBD1
j_call: TRBJ1-2

cdr3_aa: CASSFGGPGYTGELFF
cdr3_nt: TGCGCCAGCAGCTTCGGGGGGCCAGGATACACCGGGGAGCTGTTTTTT
clone_size: NA
v_call: TRBV5-1
d_call: NA
j_call: TRBJ2-2

cdr3_aa: CAWSSRGSDNSPLHF
cdr3_nt: TGTGCCTGGAGTTCGCGGGGGAGTGATAATTCACCCCTCCACTTT
clone_size: NA
v_call: TRBV30
d_call: NA
j_call: TRBJ1-6

cdr3_aa: CASSLTSGSTWDEQFF
cdr3_nt: TGTGCCAGCAGTTTGACTAGCGGGAGCACTTGGGATGAGCAGTTCTTC
clone_size: NA
v_call: TRBV11-2
d_call: TRBD2
j_call: TRBJ2-1

cdr3_aa: CASSESTPGELFF
cdr3_nt: TGCGCCAGCAGTGAGTCCACACCGGGGGAGCTGTTTTTT
clone_size: NA
v_call: TRBV10-1
d_call: NA
j_call: TRBJ2-2

cdr3_aa: CASSLTTTSNEQFF
cdr3_nt: TGTGCCAGCAGCTTGACAACGACTAGCAATGAGCAGTTCTTC
clone_size: NA
v_call: TRBV5-4
d_call: NA
j_call: TRBJ2-1

cdr3_aa: CASSADSNYGYTF
cdr3_nt: TGTGCCAGCAGCGCCGATTCCAACTATGGCTACACCTTC
clone_size: few
v_call: TRBV5-4
d_call: NA
j_call: TRBJ1-2